Below, 10 T cell receptor beta chains from the same sample are listed, as sequenced in a study of T cell clones after liver transplantation. Clones were read by immunoSEQ multiplex PCR, and TCRdb kept only the in-frame ones, dropping some. The sample comprises about 120,000 clones, 90% of which are singletons, and 0.83% rests with the top ten. The sequenced sample was CD4+ T cells from blood, obtained 12 months after liver transplant. These receptors were collected from a human patient who received a liver transplant. A subset of T cells may come from the graft donor.

For this clone: Given a much more abundant clone one base away, this may be a read error. The identical CDR3 is also encoded by other nucleotide sequences in the sample. V usage is TRBV11-3 and J usage is TRBJ1-2; 9 bases line up with TRBD1. Germline values: CDR1 SGHNT, CDR2 YENEEA. Unmatched junction bases numbered 6, after V lost 0 bases and J lost 4 bases. The CDR3 consists of 16 residues. CDR3 region: CASSLEGRTGVYGYTF. In nucleotides, the CDR3 is TGTGCCAGCAGCTTAGAGGGGCGGACAGGGGTCTATGGCTACACCTTC.

A single count supports this clone. This chain connects TRBV30 to TRBJ2-3; TRBD2 matches at 8 bases. J was trimmed by 0 bases and V by 2 bases; bases with no gene match: 4. The CDR3 has 15 residues. Per germline, CDR1 GTSNPN and CDR2 SVGIG (reference sequence). CDR3 region: CAWSIVAGSTDTQYF. The DNA of the CDR3 is TGTGCCTGGAGTATAGTAGCGGGAAGCACAGATACGCAGTATTTT.

The chain combines TRBV19 with TRBJ1-5; 7 bases line up with TRBD1. Germline assignment: CDR1 LNHDA and CDR2 SQIVND (reference sequence). Losses at the gene ends were 5 bases for V and 4 bases for J; bases not matched to a gene: 2. This CDR3 has 13 amino acids. The CDR3 DNA sequence: TGTGCCAGTAGTTACAGGGGTAATCAGCCCCAGCATTTT. Amino acid sequence: CASSYRGNQPQHF. The whole variable domain, remainder taken from reference TRBV19 and TRBJ1-5, is DGGITQSPKYLFRKEGQNVTLSCEQNLNHDAMYWYRQDPGQGLRLIYYSQIVNDFQKGDIAEGYSVSREKKESFPLTVTSAQKNPTAFYLCASSYRGNQPQHFGDGTRLSIL.

This chain joins TRBV14 and TRBJ2-7, with no clear D. The CDR3 consists of 15 residues. Trimming took off 1 base at V and 2 bases at J, with 12 bases between the two ends. Looked up from germline, CDR1 is SGHDN and CDR2 is FVKESK. The CDR3 coding sequence is TGTGCCAGCAGCCAAGGGCCAGAGCCAGCCTACGAGCAGTACTTC. Its protein is CASSQGPEPAYEQYF.

The chain links TRBV28 to TRBJ2-5; D is perhaps TRBD2 (6 bases). Deletions cut 3 bases from V and 4 bases from J, with 12 bases between. This CDR3 is built from 14 residues. Germline assignment: CDR1 MDHEN and CDR2 SYDVKM. The CDR3 nucleotides are TGTGCCAGCAGTTTGGGGGGTCTAGGAGAGACCCAGTACTTC. It yields the protein CASSLGGLGETQYF.

The V gene is TRBV5-1, the J gene TRBJ1-3; tentative D call: TRBD1 (6 bases). Trimming cost V 6 bases and J 6 bases, with 16 bases left between them. The CDR3 sequence is 14 residues long. The germline V gene has CDR1 SGHRS and CDR2 YFSETQ. The CDR3 DNA sequence: TGCGCCAGCAAGTCAGACGGGGGCGAAAACACCATATATTTT. Its protein product is CASKSDGGENTIYF. The full variable domain, in which reference TRBV5-1 and TRBJ1-3 provide the parts outside the CDR3, is KAGVTQTPRYLIKTRGQQVTLSCSPISGHRSVSWYQQTPGQGLQFLFEYFSETQRNKGNFPGRFSGRQFSNSRSEMNVSTLELGDSALYLCASKSDGGENTIYFGEGSWLTVV.

The genes are TRBV7-2 and TRBJ2-7; D perhaps matches TRBD1 (5 bases). The V end was cut by 2 bases, the J end by 4 bases, with 15 bases between. The CDR3 length is 15 residues. CDR1 is SGHTA and CDR2 is FQGNSA in the germline V gene. The CDR3 loop reads CASSLRTTGFYEQYF. CDR3 nucleotides: TGTGCCAGCAGCTTACGTACTACAGGCTTTTACGAGCAGTACTTC. Full variable domain (outside the CDR3, taken from reference TRBV7-2 and TRBJ2-7): GAGVSQSPSNKVTEKGKDVELRCDPISGHTALYWYRQSLGQGLEFLIYFQGNSAPDKSGLPSDRFSAERTGGSVSTLTIQRTQQEDSAVYLCASSLRTTGFYEQYFGPGTRLTVT.

V is TRBV5-6 and J is TRBJ1-2, with D uncertain. This CDR3 spans 16 amino acids. Germline V lookup: CDR1 SGHDT, CDR2 YYEEEE. Trimming left V 2 bases short and J 2 bases short, with 16 bases between. CDR3 coding DNA: TGTGCCAGCAGCTTCTCGGCGGGGAAAATAAACTATGGCTACACCTTC. This translates into CASSFSAGKINYGYTF.

The CDR3: CAARGATSGNEQFF. Here the CDR3 DNA reads TGTGCAGCCCGGGGGGCGACTAGCGGCAATGAGCAGTTCTTC. The chain is built from TRBV2 and TRBJ2-1; 9 bases fit TRBD2. The germline CDR1 and CDR2 sequences are SNHLY and FYNNEI. This CDR3 has 14 amino acids.

The chain is built from TRBV5-1 and TRBJ2-3; the D is unclear. V dropped 1 base and J dropped 4 bases, with 10 bases sitting between them. The CDR3 length is 14 residues. Germline V gives CDR1 SGHRS, CDR2 YFSETQ. In nucleotides, the CDR3 is TGCGCCAGCAGCTTGATTGCGTCGGCAGATACGCAGTATTTT. Its translation is CASSLIASADTQYF.